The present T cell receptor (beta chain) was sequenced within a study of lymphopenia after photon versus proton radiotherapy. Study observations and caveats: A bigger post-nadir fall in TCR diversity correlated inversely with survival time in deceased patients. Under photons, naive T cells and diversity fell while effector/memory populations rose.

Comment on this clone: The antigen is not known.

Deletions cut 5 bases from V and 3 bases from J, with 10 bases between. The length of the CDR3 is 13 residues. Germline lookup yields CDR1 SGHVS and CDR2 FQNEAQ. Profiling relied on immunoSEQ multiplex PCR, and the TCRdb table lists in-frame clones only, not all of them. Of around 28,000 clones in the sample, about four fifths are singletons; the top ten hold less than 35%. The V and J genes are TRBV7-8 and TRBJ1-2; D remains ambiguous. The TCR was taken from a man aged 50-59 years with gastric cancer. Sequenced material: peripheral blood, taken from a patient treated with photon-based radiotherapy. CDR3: CASSPNVDYGYTF. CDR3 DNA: TGTGCCAGCAGCCCTAATGTCGACTATGGCTACACCTTC. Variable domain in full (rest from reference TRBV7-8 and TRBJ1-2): GAGVSQSPRYKVAKRGQDVALRCDPISGHVSLFWYQQALGQGPEFLTYFQNEAQLDKSGLPSDRFFAERPEGSVSTLKIQRTQQEDSAVYLCASSPNVDYGYTFGSGTRLTVV.